This T cell receptor (beta chain) was sequenced during a study of blood T cell repertoires in COVID-19. Study-level background: Acute-phase and convalescent COVID-19 samples originated in the United States, Italy and Spain.

In the authors' workflow: Amplification from reference gene primers served as the basis for estimated nucleated cell counts. Clones were sequenced by immunoSEQ multiplex PCR, and TCRdb holds only the in-frame ones, with some missing. The V and J calls and clone size are taken from that table; D and trimming were inferred from the DNA. The sample lists about 180,000 clones; about 90% were seen once. Participants had their cohort set by participant-reported clinical history. Two consecutive negative NP/OP PCR tests, clearance, or resolved symptoms defined Cohort 3 recovery. Trimming took off 2 bases at V and 7 bases at J, with 15 bases between the two ends. CDR1 is SGHTA, CDR2 FQGTGA, per germline. The CDR3 covers 15 residues.

Sequenced input: PBMCs or T cells enriched from blood (not recorded which). V usage is TRBV7-3 and J usage is TRBJ2-1; D is possibly TRBD2 (6 bases). The receptor was derived from a woman between 18 and 29 years old who had recovered from COVID-19. The DNA for the CDR3 is TGTGCCAGCAGCTTAGGAGCTAGCGATTGGAATGAGCAGTTCTTC. It yields the protein CASSLGASDWNEQFF.